This entry features one T cell receptor beta chain sequence. Its antigen is undetermined. Assay used: immunoSEQ multiplex PCR; TCRdb lists only in-frame clones, some missing. The sample consists of 150,000 to 250,000 clones, 80% to 90% of them appearing once. This CDR3 region has 13 residues. V gave up 3 bases and J gave up 7 bases, with 13 bases separating them. Germline V CDR1 and CDR2: GTSNPN, SVGIG (reference sequence). The sample is drawn from a study of cytomegalovirus exposure and HLA in healthy donors. Study results and limitations: The dataset shows that most TCR sequences were rare, while some public TCRs occurred in many donors. TCR clusters originating in the first cohort tended to co-occur in the approximately 120 validation repertoires, according to a later analysis. Accounts indicate the classifier identified cytomegalovirus status with strong specificity and sensitivity.

The sample consisted of PBMCs. The TCR originated in a woman aged 25-40 years in good health and CMV-seropositive. The chain is built from TRBV30 and TRBJ1-3; D perhaps matches TRBD1 (5 bases). CDR3 sequence reads: CAWSATDSNTIYF. The CDR3 DNA follows: TGTGCCTGGAGCGCAACCGACAGCAACACCATATATTTT.